The rows below give T cell receptor beta chains drawn from one sample of a study of cytomegalovirus exposure and HLA in healthy donors. Some clones are missing from TCRdb's copy, which holds only in-frame ones; the method was immunoSEQ multiplex PCR. The data hold 200,000 or so clones, with roughly four fifths observed a single time. Sequencing was carried out using PBMCs. The receptors derive from a boy aged 2 to 9 in good health and CMV-seronegative. Each CDR3 is given with its conserved first and last residue. D genes are given only for firm matches. Not every row has a clone size; where given, it reads once, few, many or a size class.

.	.	TRBJ2-4	TRBV7-2	TGTGCCAGCAGCTTAGCTCTAGCCAAAAACATTCAGTACTTC	CASSLALAKNIQYF
.	.	TRBJ1-6	TRBV30	TGTGCCTGGAGGACCCCTAGGGAGGGAAAATCACCCCTCCACTTT	CAWRTPREGKSPLHF
.	.	TRBJ1-1	TRBV4-3	TGCGCCAGCAGCCAAGAAGCTATAGGCCGGGAGCTTGAAGCTTTCTTT	CASSQEAIGRELEAFF
.	.	TRBJ1-2	TRBV27	TGTGCCAGCACATCCGGGTACGATCGGGGGGATCTAAAAGGCTACACCTTC	CASTSGYDRGDLKGYTF
TRBD1	.	TRBJ1-2	TRBV30	TGTGCCTGGATTGGGACAGGGGTTGGCTACACCTTC	CAWIGTGVGYTF
TRBD1	few	TRBJ1-2	TRBV6-1	TGTGCCAGCGGTATAAACACAGGGGTAGGATATGGCTACACCTTC	CASGINTGVGYGYTF
.	.	TRBJ1-4	TRBV7-2	TGTGCCAGCAGCCCCCCAGCTAATGAAAAACTGTTTTTT	CASSPPANEKLFF
.	few	TRBJ2-1	TRBV29-1	TGCAGCGTTGGGAGGGGGCCTCACAATGAGCAGTTCTTC	CSVGRGPHNEQFF
TRBD2	.	TRBJ2-1	TRBV5-1	TGCGCCAGCAGTTCGGGAAGCGGGGGCCTAAACAATGAGCAGTTCTTC	CASSSGSGGLNNEQFF
TRBD1	.	TRBJ2-2	TRBV6-1	TGTGCCAGCAGCAGGGACAGCCCGAACACCGGGGAGCTGTTTTTT	CASSRDSPNTGELFF
.	few	TRBJ2-1	TRBV10-3	TGTGCCATCAGTGACCCATCAGCGGAGTATAGCTCCTACAATGAGCAGTTCTTC	CAISDPSAEYSSYNEQFF
.	few	TRBJ2-5	TRBV5-1	TGCGCCAGCAGCTTGGAAGGAGGAGAGACCCAGTACTTC	CASSLEGGETQYF
.	few	TRBJ1-6	TRBV27	TGTGCCAGCAGGGCCCGGGGGGGATCCATTCTCAACTATAATTCACCCCTCCACTTT	CASRARGGSILNYNSPLHF
.	once	TRBJ2-3	TRBV20-1	TGCAGTGCGGCTAGCACAGATACGCAGTATTTT	CSAASTDTQYF
.	.	TRBJ1-1	TRBV5-6	TGTGCCAGCAGCTGGGGGGGGGCGGGAGGGAACACTGAAGCTTTCTTT	CASSWGGAGGNTEAFF
.	few	TRBJ2-7	TRBV2	TGTGCCAGCAGTGACAGATTCTACGAGCAGTACTTC	CASSDRFYEQYF
.	few	TRBJ1-2	TRBV6-1	TGTGCCAGCAACCAGGGAGGACGCGGCTACACCTTC	CASNQGGRGYTF
.	once	TRBJ1-2	TRBV19	TGTGCCAGTAGACCACCCTGGGGCCCGCTTATCAATGGCTACACCTTC	CASRPPWGPLINGYTF
.	.	TRBJ1-6	TRBV7-8	TGTGCCAGCAGCTTATTTGCGGGGGAGGGAGGTAATTCACCCCTCCACTTT	CASSLFAGEGGNSPLHF
TRBD1	.	TRBJ2-7	TRBV28	TGTGCCAGCAGCTCGGTGACAGGGGACTACGAGCAGTACTTC	CASSSVTGDYEQYF
.	.	TRBJ2-7	TRBV10-3	TGTGCCATCAGTGAGGGGGGGTACGAGCAGTACTTC	CAISEGGYEQYF
.	.	TRBJ2-1	TRBV6-1	TGTGCCAGCAGCCCCACTCGTAGCTCCTACAATGAGCAGTTCTTC	CASSPTRSSYNEQFF
.	.	TRBJ2-7	TRBV5-4	TGTGCCAGCAGCTTGGACTCCCACGAGCAGTACTTC	CASSLDSHEQYF
TRBD2	.	TRBJ2-7	TRBV6-4	TGTGCCACCGGGAGGGACTCCTACGAGCAGTACTTC	CATGRDSYEQYF
.	.	TRBJ2-5	TRBV7-2	TGTGCCAGCAGCTTAGGCGGCGCTAGCACACAAGAGACCCAGTACTTC	CASSLGGASTQETQYF
TRBD2	.	TRBJ2-7	TRBV7-2	TGTGCCAGCAGCTGGGAGGGGTCGGGACTAGCTCACGAGCAGTACTTC	CASSWEGSGLAHEQYF
.	.	TRBJ2-2	TRBV9	TGTGCCAGCAGCCCCGTAGGGGGGGCCGGGGAGCTGTTTTTT	CASSPVGGAGELFF
.	.	TRBJ1-4	TRBV27	TGTGCCAGCAGTTTGGACAGCCTTAATTCTGAAAAACTGTTTTTT	CASSLDSLNSEKLFF
TRBD1	.	TRBJ1-1	TRBV6-1	TGTGCCAGCAGGGACAGGGAGAACACTGAAGCTTTCTTT	CASRDRENTEAFF
TRBD1	.	TRBJ2-1	TRBV6-6	TGTGCCAGCAGCCCCGGGACAGTCAATGAGCAGTTCTTC	CASSPGTVNEQFF
.	.	TRBJ2-7	TRBV4-1	TGCGCCAGCAGCCGCTCAGCACAGGTGAATGCCTACGAGCAGTACTTC	CASSRSAQVNAYEQYF
.	once	TRBJ2-2	TRBV5-5	TGTGCCAGCAGCTTAAGTGACAGGAGTACGGCCACCGGGGAGCTGTTTTTT	CASSLSDRSTATGELFF
TRBD1	.	TRBJ2-5	TRBV7-9	TGTGCCACCCCCCACGCAGGGGGCACGCAAGAGACCCAGTACTTC	CATPHAGGTQETQYF
.	.	TRBJ1-1	TRBV11-2	TGTGCCAGCAGCCTTCCAGGTTATACGGCTTTCTTT	CASSLPGYTAFF
.	.	TRBJ2-7	TRBV5-4	TGTGCCAGCAGCTTGAGAGACAGCGATATAGAGCAGTACTTC	CASSLRDSDIEQYF
.	.	TRBJ2-3	TRBV21-1	TGTGCCAGCAGCCCGGGACAGGGGGCTACTAATTACTTCACAGATACGCAGTATTTT	CASSPGQGATNYFTDTQYF
.	.	TRBJ1-5	TRBV7-2	TGTGCCAGCACCACCGGGGTCGAGAATTGGGAGCCCCAGCATTTT	CASTTGVENWEPQHF